This TCR beta chain was captured by sequencing in a study of T cell changes during pregnancy in multiple sclerosis. Some clones are missing from TCRdb's copy, which holds only in-frame ones; the method was immunoSEQ multiplex PCR. The data contain over 90,000 clones, approximately 93% of them singletons. The V gene's germline CDR1 is MNHEY and CDR2 SMNVEV (reference sequence). Trimming left V 9 bases short and J 0 bases short, with 8 bases between. The CDR3 length is 13 residues. The TCR sequence derives from a female donor with multiple sclerosis, enrolled in a pregnancy study. The rearrangement joins TRBV27 to TRBJ2-2; D gene ambiguous. Sequences were derived from peripheral blood, sampled after pregnancy. The CDR3 nucleotides read TGTGCCAGTGTCCATCCGAACACCGGGGAGCTGTTTTTT. Its protein product is CASVHPNTGELFF.